Only one count was recorded for the clone carrying this TCR beta chain. Its antigen is as yet unknown. Clones were sequenced by immunoSEQ multiplex PCR, and TCRdb holds only the in-frame ones, with some missing. The table has over 75,000 clones, 75% to 90% seen once; the top ten hold around 29%. This sample was taken from a study of T cell responses to AZD1222 COVID-19 vaccine. Study as a whole: It was second doses at about 4 or about 12 weeks that were pooled. Notes on the study in general: Baseline testing showed seropositivity in only six or seven AZD1222 recipients. Close to half of all spike-specific TCRs reportedly target regions of the variants that are unmutated.

The CDR3 loop spans 17 amino acids. Trimming cost V 4 bases and J 4 bases; bases outside gene matches: 14. Germline V CDR1 and CDR2: SGHAT, FQNNGV. The chain uses TRBV11-2 and TRBJ2-3; 7 bases are shared with TRBD1. The specimen was peripheral blood, collected on day 0 of AZD1222 vaccination. This clonotype was sampled from an adult in good health. This CDR3 is CASSWGKGAVGSDTQYF. The CDR3 bases are TGTGCCAGCAGCTGGGGGAAGGGGGCAGTGGGGTCAGATACGCAGTATTTT.